The rows below give T cell receptor beta chains drawn from one sample of a study of low-dose radiotherapy and immunotherapy resistance in tumors. TCRdb reprocessed the reads with MiXCR, giving one entry per CDR3 protein. Altogether some 88,000 distinct CDR3 sequences are present, 9% to 9.5% being singletons, with the ten largest covering about 1%. The sample here was PBMCs, taken before treatment. The receptors shown here come from a male donor with prostate cancer. CDR3s include the opening cysteine and the closing phenylalanine or tryptophan. D genes are given only for firm matches. Clone size, where shown, is once, few, many, or a class for clones that have expanded.

v_call	d_call	j_call	clone_size	cdr3_aa	cdr3_nt
TRBV24-1	TRBD1	TRBJ2-1	many	CATGGDRGLGEQFF	TGTGCCACCGGAGGGGACAGGGGTCTAGGTGAGCAGTTCTTC
TRBV10-3	NA	TRBJ2-1	many	CAIRRQGGGYNEQFF	TGTGCCATCCGCCGTCAGGGGGGTGGCTACAATGAGCAGTTCTTC
TRBV20-1	NA	TRBJ2-1	many	CSAPSGGRENEQFF	TGCAGTGCTCCCAGCGGAGGCCGGGAGAATGAGCAGTTCTTC
TRBV10-3	NA	TRBJ1-5	many	CAITSGSNQPQHF	TGTGCCATCACGTCTGGGAGCAATCAGCCCCAGCATTTT
TRBV24-1	TRBD2	TRBJ2-2	many	CATSDLGAGVGTGELFF	TGTGCCACCAGTGATTTGGGCGCGGGGGTTGGCACCGGGGAGCTGTTTTTT
TRBV6-8	NA	TRBJ2-7	many	CASSSQVSYEQYF	TGTGCCAGCAGTTCCCAGGTCTCCTACGAGCAGTACTTC
TRBV28	TRBD2	TRBJ2-7	many	CASVASGSYEQYF	TGTGCCAGCGTGGCTAGCGGGAGTTACGAGCAGTACTTC
TRBV19	NA	TRBJ2-7	many	CASSIGQGMLEQYF	TGTGCCAGTAGTATTGGTCAGGGGATGCTCGAGCAGTACTTC
TRBV18	TRBD1	TRBJ1-5	many	CASSPGTDAPQHF	TGTGCCAGCTCACCGGGGACAGACGCGCCCCAGCATTTT
TRBV2	NA	TRBJ1-6	NA	CASSRDGYNSPLHF	TGTGCCAGCAGTCGGGACGGATATAATTCACCCCTCCACTTT
TRBV7-2	TRBD2	TRBJ2-7	many	CASSLKREDYEQYF	TGTGCCAGCAGCCTCAAGCGGGAGGACTACGAGCAGTACTTC
TRBV7-2	NA	TRBJ2-6	many	CASSALHSGANVLTF	TGTGCCAGCAGCGCTCTCCACTCTGGGGCCAACGTCCTGACTTTC
TRBV29-1	NA	TRBJ2-7	many	CSVEEGGGVYEQYF	TGCAGCGTTGAAGAGGGAGGGGGAGTATACGAGCAGTACTTC
TRBV7-6	NA	TRBJ1-4	NA	CASSPALGEKLFF	TGTGCCAGCAGTCCGGCGCTGGGCGAAAAACTGTTTTTT
TRBV29-1	NA	TRBJ1-1	many	CSVAGANTEAFF	TGCAGCGTTGCAGGGGCGAACACTGAAGCTTTCTTT
TRBV28	NA	TRBJ2-2	many	CASRTGQNTGELFF	TGTGCCAGCAGGACCGGGCAGAACACCGGGGAGCTGTTTTTT
TRBV5-1	TRBD2	TRBJ2-1	many	CASSLGAGRYNEQFF	TGCGCCAGCAGCTTGGGAGCGGGAAGGTACAATGAGCAGTTCTTC
TRBV9	NA	TRBJ1-2	many	CASTPETANYGYTF	TGTGCCAGCACCCCGGAGACGGCTAACTATGGCTACACCTTC
TRBV20-1	NA	TRBJ2-7	many	CSAVRGGLDDEQYF	TGCAGTGCCGTTAGGGGGGGTCTTGACGACGAGCAGTACTTC
TRBV19	NA	TRBJ1-5	many	CASSTRQAINQPQHF	TGTGCCAGTAGTACGCGACAGGCGATCAATCAGCCCCAGCATTTT
TRBV2	NA	TRBJ1-5	many	CASRDGYNQPQHF	TGTGCCAGCAGGGACGGATACAATCAGCCCCAGCATTTT
TRBV28	NA	TRBJ1-4	many	CASSLSAGTEKLFF	TGTGCCAGCAGTTTATCAGCCGGCACTGAAAAACTGTTTTTT
TRBV20-1	NA	TRBJ2-2	NA	CSAAGLAGEPSGSGELFFF	NA
TRBV6-2/TRBV6-3	TRBD2	TRBJ2-7	many	CASSYFQRGTYEQYF	TGTGCCAGCAGTTACTTCCAGCGGGGTACCTACGAGCAGTACTTC
TRBV28	NA	TRBJ2-7	many	CASSLGGRAYEQYF	TGTGCCAGCAGTTTAGGCGGCAGGGCTTACGAGCAGTACTTC
TRBV12-3/TRBV12-4	TRBD2	TRBJ2-5	many	CARTGTSGNETQYF	TGTGCCAGAACCGGGACTAGCGGGAATGAGACCCAGTACTTC